The source of this T cell receptor beta chain is a study of molecular identifiers for immune sequencing clone quantification. Findings and limits, study-wide: Among effectors, clones above 20 RNA copies held over 98% of molecules; among naive cells, under 1%.

The CDR3 extends over 14 amino acids. Trimming cost V 11 bases and J 11 bases; bases outside gene matches: 17. Generation of bulk TCR libraries relied on previously described methods and listed TCR primers. Each CDR3 protein is one row after TCRdb ran MiXCR on the PCR reads. The sample contains more than 550,000 distinct CDR3 sequences, 25% of which appear only once. Comments on this clonotype: Its antigen is not identified.

The V and J genes are TRBV7-1 and TRBJ1-4, with 7 bases aligning to TRBD1. TRBV7-1 is known as an ORF, though its function is uncertain. The receptor's source is a human donor in good health. Some libraries in this study had Jurkat cell RNA spiked in. The sequencing sample was made of naive CD8+ T cells from blood, with Jurkat cell RNA spiked in. Noted subset: FACS-sorted CD8+CD4-CCR7+CD45RA+ naive T cells. For the CDR3, the DNA is TGTGCCGGCGCCACAGGGGCGGCTAATGGGAAACTGTTTTTT. It is translated as CAGATGAANGKLFF.